These T cell receptor beta chains were read from a single sample in a study of T cell repertoires in cytomegalovirus infection. No antigen is known for these receptors. From the reads, TCRdb called clonotypes with MiXCR, one entry per CDR3 protein. In the table there are 640,000 or so distinct CDR3 sequences, around 35% of which are singletons. The sequencing here drew on cultured PBMCs, taken from culture after CMV antigen stimulation. These receptors all stem from a human donor in good health (CMV status not recorded). Some clones in this sample may be carry-over from other donors' samples. The conserved cysteine and the conserved F or W are not part of the CDR3 here.

TRBV7-9,ASRQPVPQGNEQF
TRBV18,ASSPPGRGGYNEQF
TRBV12-3/TRBV12-4,ASSPYSSYEQY
TRBV6-6,ASSEGKNYGYT
TRBV7-2,ASSPRGQGATYNSPLH
TRBV20-1,SASSGDQPQH
TRBV2,ASSAETGSYEQY
TRBV4-1,ASGHRGIDTEAF
TRBV7-2,ASSKGAQGGGETQY
TRBV4-1,ASSHPTGRNYGYT
TRBV12-3/TRBV12-4,ASSPSGGQQPQH
TRBV7-9,ASSFRMGSRTEAF
TRBV19,ASSPSGIGTEAF
TRBV12-3/TRBV12-4,ASSGERGWGGELF
TRBV20-1,SALAGALTGELF
TRBV18,ASSSREFSYNEQF
TRBV2,ASSPAYRQEAF
TRBV6-5,ASSERGQVPLH
TRBV15,ATSRDQASGSLEQF
TRBV7-6,ASSLSQVEETQY